The 10 T cell receptor beta chains reported below all come from one sample, sequenced in a study of cytomegalovirus exposure and HLA in healthy donors. The protocol was immunoSEQ multiplex PCR, while the TCRdb copy is restricted to in-frame clones and leaves out a portion. Of 300,000 to 400,000 clones in the sample, 86% are singletons; the top ten hold approximately 0.8%. The specimen sequenced was PBMCs. Receptors were obtained from a woman aged 18-35 years in good health and CMV-seronegative.

The chain uses TRBV2 and TRBJ2-7; D remains ambiguous. This CDR3 region has 16 residues. CDR1 and CDR2 (germline): SNHLY, FYNNEI. Trimming cost V 2 bases and J 2 bases, with 16 bases left between them. CDR3 region: CASSESGRIHTYEQYF. The CDR3 DNA is TGTGCCAGCAGTGAAAGTGGCAGGATCCATACCTACGAGCAGTACTTC.

The chain has TRBV6-5 and TRBJ2-5, with TRBD2 identical over 10 bases. The germline V gene has CDR1 MNHEY and CDR2 SVGAGI. The CDR3 has 16 residues. The V and J ends lost 2 bases and 12 bases, in that order; junction bases with no gene match: 15. Here the CDR3 DNA reads TGTGCCAGCAGTTACCTCAACCAGCGGGAGGGCCGAATGGAGTACTTC. This sequence encodes CASSYLNQREGRMEYF.

The chain recombines TRBV6-5 with TRBJ1-5; maybe TRBD1 (6 bases). Germline CDR1 and CDR2: MNHEY and SVGAGI. The CDR3 has 12 residues. Between the trimmed V and J ends, which lost 5 bases and 11 bases, there was a span of 13 bases. DNA of the CDR3: TGTGCCAGCAGTCTCAGGGGTGGAACCCAGCATTTT. Protein: CASSLRGGTQHF.

This chain links TRBV2 with TRBJ2-2, with 13 bases aligning to TRBD2. Unmatched junction bases numbered 5, after V lost 5 bases and J lost 5 bases. In germline, CDR1 is SNHLY, CDR2 FYNNEI. There are 16 residues in the CDR3. CDR3 in amino acids: CASSPTSGGATGELFF. CDR3 nucleotides: TGTGCCAGCAGTCCTACTAGCGGGGGGGCGACCGGGGAGCTGTTTTTT. Supplemented by reference TRBV2 and TRBJ2-2, the full variable domain reads EPEVTQTPSHQVTQMGQEVILRCVPISNHLYFYWYRQILGQKVEFLVSFYNNEISEKSEIFDDQFSVERPDGSNFTLKIRSTKLEDSAMYFCASSPTSGGATGELFFGEGSRLTVL.

The chain uses TRBV15 and TRBJ2-2, with TRBD1 matching over 8 bases. Trimming removed 8 bases from V and 5 bases from J; junction bases left unmatched: 7. Germline CDR1 and CDR2: LNHNV and YYDKDF (reference sequence). The CDR3 spans 14 residues. The CDR3 nucleotides read TGTGCCACCGCTCCTACAGGGGGGACCGGGGAGCTGTTTTTT. Amino acids: CATAPTGGTGELFF. The variable domain in full, completed from reference TRBV15 and TRBJ2-2, reads DAMVIQNPRYQVTQFGKPVTLSCSQTLNHNVMYWYQQKSSQAPKLLFHYYDKDFNNEADTPDNFQSRRPNTSFCFLDIRSPGLGDTAMYLCATAPTGGTGELFFGEGSRLTVL.

The genes are TRBV28 and TRBJ2-7, with TRBD2 identical over 8 bases. This CDR3 region has 13 residues. From germline, CDR1 is MDHEN and CDR2 SYDVKM. V trimming: 11 bases; J trimming: 2 bases; junction bases outside the gene matches: 8. The CDR3 sequence: CAAVSGRAYEQYF. CDR3 sequence (DNA): TGTGCCGCGGTGAGCGGGAGAGCCTACGAGCAGTACTTC.

This chain uses TRBV28 with TRBJ1-6; D gene uncertain. This CDR3 region has 15 residues. V was cut by 6 bases and J by 5 bases, with 14 bases left in between. Germline V gives CDR1 MDHEN, CDR2 SYDVKM. The CDR3 bases are TGTGCCAGCAGAGAGGGCGGCACCAATAATTCACCCCTCCACTTT. Protein product: CASREGGTNNSPLHF.

Note on this clone: The sample holds other DNA sequences that translate to the same CDR3. CDR3 sequence: CASSELETQYF. The DNA of the CDR3 is TGTGCCAGCAGTGAACTCGAGACCCAGTACTTC. The gene calls are TRBV6-1 and TRBJ2-5; unclear D gene. With 2 bases removed from V and 5 bases from J, the gap between germline ends came to 3 bases. The CDR3 has 11 residues. Germline CDR1 is MNHNS and CDR2 is SASEGT.

This chain connects TRBV19 to TRBJ2-7, with D tentatively TRBD1 (7 bases). V shed 3 bases and J shed 2 bases, with 14 bases lying between them. The CDR3 sequence is 15 residues long. CDR1 is LNHDA and CDR2 is SQIVND in the germline V gene (reference sequence). This CDR3 is CASSMPGGTTYEQYF. The CDR3 region has the DNA TGTGCCAGTAGTATGCCAGGGGGGACCACCTACGAGCAGTACTTC.

The chain employs TRBV28 and TRBJ2-1; tentatively, D is TRBD1 (6 bases). V lost 1 base and J 3 bases, leaving 7 bases between the germline ends. The V gene's germline CDR1 is MDHEN and CDR2 SYDVKM. The CDR3 sequence is 14 residues long. The CDR3 bases are TGTGCCAGCAGTTTATCGGACAGCTACAATGAGCAGTTCTTC. Protein sequence: CASSLSDSYNEQFF.